The present T cell receptor beta chain was sequenced within a study of identical twins. Findings of the study overall: Fewer insertions marked abundant cord blood beta clonotypes; young adult naive trended weakly, memory not at all. Less excess twin sharing appeared in beta out-of-frame sequences. Modeled out-of-frame TCR alpha sharing in monozygotic twins fell below observed levels.

V shed 4 bases, J shed 3 bases, and the junction held 3 bases outside the gene matches. The CDR3 extends over 13 amino acids. Germline V gene lookup returns CDR1 LGHDT and CDR2 YNNKEL (reference sequence). TCRdb re-analysed the 5' RACE reads in MiXCR, keeping a single row per CDR3 protein. This table has some 200,000 distinct CDR3 sequences, more than 6.5% appearing once. In regard to this clonotype: The antigen is not known.

This sample was also put to use in a study of yellow fever vaccine responses in identical twins. Per that paper: After vaccination, twins' T cell response reportedly seemed partly convergent, partly personalized.

Sequences were obtained from memory (CD45RO+) T cells sorted from blood. The TCR originated in a woman aged 18-35 years in good health. The chain couples TRBV3-1 to TRBJ2-7; 7 nucleotides align to TRBD2. This chain's CDR3 is CASSLRTSYEQYF. The CDR3 DNA sequence: TGTGCCAGCAGCCTAAGGACTAGCTACGAGCAGTACTTC.